Presented here are 15 T cell receptor beta chains from one specimen sequenced in a study of spatial heterogeneity in lung cancer. TCRdb reanalysed the 5' RACE reads using MiXCR and keeps one entry per CDR3 protein. The sample carries 4,000 or so distinct CDR3 sequences, approximately 35% recorded once. Time point here: sample taken at primary tumor resection. Unsorted whole RNA from tumor, nontumor lung or frozen PBMC underwent sequencing. Material: PBMCs, obtained at surgery. The receptors derive from a male donor with early-stage non-small cell lung cancer.

A note on this clonotype: Because this beta chain is a stray read in a library intended to capture alpha chains, its abundance should not be given much weight. CDR3: CASSHDRASSYEQYF. The CDR3 DNA reads TGCGCCAGCAGCCACGACAGGGCAAGCTCCTACGAGCAGTACTTC. This chain uses TRBV5-1 with TRBJ2-7; TRBD1 matches 7 bases. CDR1 SGHRS and CDR2 YFSETQ come from the germline V gene. This CDR3 contains 15 residues. The V segment lost 4 bases and the J segment 0 bases; nucleotides outside the gene matches: 7.

As regards this clonotype: This beta chain represents an off-target read in a library built for alpha chains; its size is of limited meaning. J is TRBJ2-1 and V is TRBV25-1; no clear D gene. Germline V CDR1 and CDR2: MGHDK, SYGVNS. This CDR3 region has 11 residues. This CDR3 reads CVSTNSNEQFF. The CDR3, as DNA: TGTGTCAGTACCAATTCCAATGAGCAGTTCTTC.

On this clonotype: Being off target in a library aimed at alpha chains, this beta chain has a size of little meaning. V usage is TRBV12-3 or TRBV12-4 and J usage is TRBJ2-7, with D tentatively TRBD1 or TRBD2 (5 bases each). The V gene lost 3 bases and the J gene lost 2 bases, with 8 bases spanning the gap. This CDR3 spans 13 amino acids. The DNA for the CDR3 is TGTGCCAGCAGTTTTGGGGGTACCTACGAGCAGTACTTC. Residues: CASSFGGTYEQYF.

This clonotype was counted between two and nine times. This beta chain was picked up by a library intended for alpha chains and is off target, so its count carries little meaning. V usage is TRBV7-2 and J usage is TRBJ2-5, with D tentatively TRBD2 (5 bases). This CDR3 comprises 14 residues. Trimming shortened V by 1 base and J by 7 bases, and 13 bases separated the two germline ends. Per the germline V gene, CDR1 is SGHTA and CDR2 is FQGNSA. The CDR3 DNA is TGTGCCAGCAGCTTAGATACTGGCCGGGGGACCCAGTACTTC. This gives the protein CASSLDTGRGTQYF.

Of note for this clonotype: Since it is a stray read in a library aimed at alpha chains, this beta chain has a size that is not meaningful. The V and J genes are TRBV27 and TRBJ2-4; D not resolved. Germline V gene data show CDR1 as MNHEY and CDR2 as SMNVEV (reference sequence). Trimming stripped 3 bases from V and 3 bases from J, with 6 bases between. The CDR3 is 13 amino acids. The CDR3 region is CASSFSDKNIQYF. Here the CDR3 DNA reads TGTGCCAGCAGTTTCTCGGACAAAAACATTCAGTACTTC.

A word on this clonotype: This beta chain is off target for a library built for alpha chains, so its abundance means little. The V gene is TRBV20-1, the J gene TRBJ2-5, with 12 bases fitting TRBD2. This CDR3 region has 15 residues. Per the germline V gene, CDR1 is DFQATT and CDR2 is SNEGSKA (reference sequence). Trimming removed 5 bases from V and 7 bases from J; junction bases left unmatched: 11. The CDR3 nucleotides read TGCAGTGCTGATCTAGCGGGAGGGATCTGGCGGACCCAGTACTTC. This translates into CSADLAGGIWRTQYF.

This clonotype was observed a handful of times. This beta chain represents an off-target read in a library built for alpha chains; its size is of limited meaning. The chain carries TRBV11-1 and TRBJ2-1; D possibly matches TRBD1 or TRBD2 (5 bases each). Germline loops: CDR1 SGHAT, CDR2 FQDESV (reference sequence). V was shortened by 6 bases and J by 8 bases, with 11 bases between the two germline ends. The CDR3 loop spans 12 amino acids. CDR3 in amino acids: CASSYEGYEQFF. The DNA for the CDR3 is TGTGCCAGCAGTTACGAGGGGTATGAGCAGTTCTTC.

In the case of this clonotype: One end of the junction fails to match germline, which may point to a read error. This beta chain represents an off-target read in a library built for alpha chains; its size is of limited meaning. Written as DNA, the CDR3 is TGCGGCGTTGAAGGACAGGGTGGTGAGCAGTACTTC. This translates into CGVEGQGGEQYF. This chain joins TRBV29-1 and TRBJ2-7, with TRBD1 identical over 8 bases. The CDR3 is 12 residues long. Germline CDR1 and CDR2: SQVTM and ANQGSEA.

A word on this clonotype: Being off target in a library aimed at alpha chains, this beta chain has a size of little meaning. The chain combines TRBV7-9 with TRBJ2-7; weak D call: TRBD1 (5 bases). From germline, CDR1 is SEHNR and CDR2 FQNEAQ (reference sequence). With 5 bases removed from V and 3 bases from J, the gap between germline ends came to 8 bases. This CDR3 contains 12 residues. This CDR3 reads CASSPTDYEQYF. The DNA of the CDR3 is TGTGCCAGCAGCCCGACAGACTACGAGCAGTACTTC.

On this clonotype itself: This beta chain is a stray sequence in a library constructed for alpha chains; its clone size is not meaningful. The CDR3 DNA reads TGTGCCAGCAGTTTTGTGAGGGCACAGCAAGAGACCCAGTACTTC. It codes for CASSFVRAQQETQYF. J is TRBJ2-5 and V is TRBV6-2 or TRBV6-3; the D gene is possibly TRBD2 (5 bases). Germline V CDR1 and CDR2: MNHEY, SVGEGT. V lost 4 bases and J 2 bases, leaving 14 bases between the germline ends. The CDR3 has 15 amino acids.

With respect to this clonotype: Since the library was made to target alpha chains, this beta chain is a stray read and its abundance is not meaningful. The genes are TRBV11-1 and TRBJ2-7; tentatively, D is TRBD2 (5 bases). Germline-derived CDR1 and CDR2 are SGHAT and FQDESV (reference sequence). V lost 2 bases and J 2 bases, leaving 13 bases between the germline ends. The CDR3 has 15 residues. CDR3: CASSLLSTLAYEQYF. Here the CDR3 DNA reads TGTGCCAGCAGCTTATTGTCGACACTAGCCTACGAGCAGTACTTC.

This clonotype was recorded once. The library was built for alpha chains, so this beta chain is an off-target read and its size means little. This chain joins TRBV7-8 and TRBJ2-1; TRBD2 aligns across 11 bases. With 6 bases clipped from V and 6 bases from J, the junction kept 13 bases outside the gene matches. Germline V gene sequence: CDR1 SGHVS, CDR2 FQNEAQ. This CDR3 comprises 17 residues. CDR3 coding DNA: TGTGCCAGCAGTCAATCCACCACTAGCGGGAGAAGCAATGAGCAGTTCTTC. Protein sequence: CASSQSTTSGRSNEQFF.

This clonotype was counted between two and nine times. Since it is a stray read in a library aimed at alpha chains, this beta chain has a size that is not meaningful. Written as DNA, the CDR3 is TGCGCCAGCAGTGAGTCGGGGACCCTGCAACAAGAGACCCAGTACTTC. Protein: CASSESGTLQQETQYF. The rearrangement uses TRBV10-1 and TRBJ2-5, with D tentatively TRBD1 or TRBD2 (5 bases each). Germline V gene sequence: CDR1 WNHNN, CDR2 SYGVQD (reference sequence). The CDR3 spans 16 residues. V lost 0 bases, J lost 2 bases, and 13 bases lay in between.

This clonotype was observed a few times. The library was prepared for alpha chains; this beta chain is a stray read, so its frequency means little. This rearrangement joins TRBV20-1 to TRBJ2-2; TRBD2 is a possible D gene (6 bases). The germline CDR1 and CDR2 sequences are DFQATT and SNEGSKA (reference sequence). The CDR3 is 14 residues long. Trimming stripped 2 bases from V and 6 bases from J, with 13 bases between. Here the CDR3 reads CSARWGEVPGELFF. The CDR3 nucleotides read TGCAGTGCTAGATGGGGGGAGGTGCCCGGGGAGCTGTTTTTT.

This clonotype was picked up one time. This beta chain turned up in a library designed for alpha chains; as an off-target read, its abundance says little. This sequence joins TRBV28 and TRBJ2-5; D remains ambiguous. The CDR3 is made up of 14 amino acids. Looked up from germline, CDR1 is MDHEN and CDR2 is SYDVKM. V gave up 3 bases and J gave up 0 bases, with 8 bases separating them. DNA of the CDR3: TGTGCCAGCAGTTTTTGGTGGAACCAAGAGACCCAGTACTTC. The encoded protein is CASSFWWNQETQYF.